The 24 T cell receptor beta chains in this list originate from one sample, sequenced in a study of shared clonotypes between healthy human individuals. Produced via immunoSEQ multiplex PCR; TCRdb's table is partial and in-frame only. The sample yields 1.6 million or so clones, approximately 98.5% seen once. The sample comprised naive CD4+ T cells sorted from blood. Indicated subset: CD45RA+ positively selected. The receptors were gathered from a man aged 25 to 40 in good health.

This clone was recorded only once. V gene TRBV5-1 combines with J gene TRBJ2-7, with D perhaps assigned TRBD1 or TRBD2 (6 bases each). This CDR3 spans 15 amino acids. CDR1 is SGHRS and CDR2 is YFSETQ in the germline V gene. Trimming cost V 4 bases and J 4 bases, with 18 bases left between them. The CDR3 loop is CASSRWGALSYEQYF. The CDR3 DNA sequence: TGCGCCAGCAGCCGATGGGGGGCCCTCAGTTACGAGCAGTACTTC.

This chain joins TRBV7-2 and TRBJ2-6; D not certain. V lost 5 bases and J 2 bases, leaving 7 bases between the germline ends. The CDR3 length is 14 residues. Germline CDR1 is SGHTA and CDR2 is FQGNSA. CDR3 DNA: TGTGCCAGCAGCCCCCCTCCTGGGGCCAACGTCCTGACTTTC. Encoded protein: CASSPPPGANVLTF.

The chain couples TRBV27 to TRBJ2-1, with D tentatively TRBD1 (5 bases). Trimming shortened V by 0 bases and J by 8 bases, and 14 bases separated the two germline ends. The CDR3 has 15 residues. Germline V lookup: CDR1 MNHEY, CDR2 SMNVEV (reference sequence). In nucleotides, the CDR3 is TGTGCCAGCAGTTTATCGTCCCAGGGTTGGTATGAGCAGTTCTTC. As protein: CASSLSSQGWYEQFF.

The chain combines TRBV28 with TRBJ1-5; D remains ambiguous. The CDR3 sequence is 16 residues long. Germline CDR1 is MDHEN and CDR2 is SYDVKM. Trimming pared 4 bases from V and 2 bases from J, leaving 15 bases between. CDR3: CASSSQRVSGNQPQHF. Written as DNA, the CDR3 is TGTGCCAGCAGTTCGCAGCGGGTGTCTGGCAATCAGCCCCAGCATTTT.

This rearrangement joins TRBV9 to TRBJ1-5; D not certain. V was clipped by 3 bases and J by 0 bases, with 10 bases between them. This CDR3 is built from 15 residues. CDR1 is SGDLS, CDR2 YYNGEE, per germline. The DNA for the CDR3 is TGTGCCAGCAGCGACCAGGTTGATAGCAATCAGCCCCAGCATTTT. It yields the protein CASSDQVDSNQPQHF.

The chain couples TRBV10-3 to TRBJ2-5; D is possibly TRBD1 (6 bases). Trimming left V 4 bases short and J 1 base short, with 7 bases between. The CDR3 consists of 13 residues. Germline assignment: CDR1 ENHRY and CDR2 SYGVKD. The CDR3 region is CAISVGGQETQYF. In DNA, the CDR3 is TGTGCCATCAGTGTAGGGGGCCAAGAGACCCAGTACTTC.

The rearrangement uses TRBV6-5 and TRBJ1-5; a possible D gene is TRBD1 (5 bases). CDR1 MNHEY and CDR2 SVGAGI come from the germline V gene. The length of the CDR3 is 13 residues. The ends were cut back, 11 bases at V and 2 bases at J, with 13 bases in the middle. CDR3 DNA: TGTGCCGCCGGGGCTGGGGGCAATCAGCCCCAGCATTTT. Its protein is CAAGAGGNQPQHF.

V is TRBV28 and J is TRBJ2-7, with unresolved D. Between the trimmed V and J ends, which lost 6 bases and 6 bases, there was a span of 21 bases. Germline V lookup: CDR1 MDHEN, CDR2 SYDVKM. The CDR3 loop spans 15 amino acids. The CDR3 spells CASSEPHLGLAEQYF. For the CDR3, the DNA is TGTGCCAGCAGCGAACCCCACCTAGGTCTTGCCGAGCAGTACTTC.

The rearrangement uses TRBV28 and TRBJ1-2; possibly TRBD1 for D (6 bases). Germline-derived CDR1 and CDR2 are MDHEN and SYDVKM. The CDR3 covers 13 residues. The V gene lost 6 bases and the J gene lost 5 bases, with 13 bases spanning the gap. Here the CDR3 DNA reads TGTGCCAGCAGCGCCGGACAGACATATGGCTACACCTTC. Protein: CASSAGQTYGYTF.

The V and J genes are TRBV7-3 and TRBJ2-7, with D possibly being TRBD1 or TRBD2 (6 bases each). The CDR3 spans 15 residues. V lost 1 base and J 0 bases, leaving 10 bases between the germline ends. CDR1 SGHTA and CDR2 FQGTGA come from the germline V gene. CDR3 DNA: TGTGCCAGCAGCTTAATGGGGGGCAGCTCCTACGAGCAGTACTTC. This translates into CASSLMGGSSYEQYF.

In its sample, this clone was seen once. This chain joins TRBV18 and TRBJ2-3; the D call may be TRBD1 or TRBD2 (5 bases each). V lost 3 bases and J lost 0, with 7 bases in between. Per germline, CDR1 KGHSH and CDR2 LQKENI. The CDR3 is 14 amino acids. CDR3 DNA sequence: TGTGCCAGCTCACCGGGGGTGAGCACAGATACGCAGTATTTT. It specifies CASSPGVSTDTQYF.

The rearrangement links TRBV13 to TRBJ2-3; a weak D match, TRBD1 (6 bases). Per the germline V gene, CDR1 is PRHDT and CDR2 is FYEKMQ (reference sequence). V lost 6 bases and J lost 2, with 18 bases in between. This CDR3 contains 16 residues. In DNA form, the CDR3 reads TGTGCCAGCAGTGCAAACCTCAGGGGCCACACAGATACGCAGTATTTT. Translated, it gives CASSANLRGHTDTQYF.

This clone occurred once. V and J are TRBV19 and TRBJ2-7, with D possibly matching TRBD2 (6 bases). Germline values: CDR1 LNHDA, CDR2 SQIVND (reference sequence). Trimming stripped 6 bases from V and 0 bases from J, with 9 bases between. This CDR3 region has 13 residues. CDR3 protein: CASSGGFSYEQYF. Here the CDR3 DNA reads TGTGCCAGTAGCGGGGGATTCTCCTACGAGCAGTACTTC.

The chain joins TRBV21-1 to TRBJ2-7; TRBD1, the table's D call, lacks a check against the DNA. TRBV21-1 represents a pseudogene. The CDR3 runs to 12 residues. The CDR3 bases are TGTGCCAGCGGTTCAGGCCGCCGCGAGCAGTACTTC. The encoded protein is CASGSGRREQYF.

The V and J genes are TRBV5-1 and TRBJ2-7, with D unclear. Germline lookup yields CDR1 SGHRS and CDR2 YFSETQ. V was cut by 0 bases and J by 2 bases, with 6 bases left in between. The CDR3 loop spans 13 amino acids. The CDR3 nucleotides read TGCGCCAGCAGCTTGGAACCTCCCTACGAGCAGTACTTC. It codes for CASSLEPPYEQYF. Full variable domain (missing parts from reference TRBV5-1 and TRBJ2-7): KAGVTQTPRYLIKTRGQQVTLSCSPISGHRSVSWYQQTPGQGLQFLFEYFSETQRNKGNFPGRFSGRQFSNSRSEMNVSTLELGDSALYLCASSLEPPYEQYFGPGTRLTVT.

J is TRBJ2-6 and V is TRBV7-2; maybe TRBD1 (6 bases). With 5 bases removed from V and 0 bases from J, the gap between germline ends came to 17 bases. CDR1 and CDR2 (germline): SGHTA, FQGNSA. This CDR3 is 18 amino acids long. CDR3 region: CASSPRPLTGSGANVLTF. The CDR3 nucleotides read TGTGCCAGCAGCCCCCGCCCCCTGACAGGCTCTGGGGCCAACGTCCTGACTTTC. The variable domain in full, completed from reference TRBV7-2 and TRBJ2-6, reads GAGVSQSPSNKVTEKGKDVELRCDPISGHTALYWYRQSLGQGLEFLIYFQGNSAPDKSGLPSDRFSAERTGGSVSTLTIQRTQQEDSAVYLCASSPRPLTGSGANVLTFGAGSRLTVL.

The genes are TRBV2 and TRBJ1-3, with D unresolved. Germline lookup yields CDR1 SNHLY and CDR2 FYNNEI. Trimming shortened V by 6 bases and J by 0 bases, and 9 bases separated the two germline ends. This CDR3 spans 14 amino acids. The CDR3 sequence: CASSDISSGNTIYF. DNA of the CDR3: TGTGCCAGCAGCGATATAAGCTCTGGAAACACCATATATTTT.

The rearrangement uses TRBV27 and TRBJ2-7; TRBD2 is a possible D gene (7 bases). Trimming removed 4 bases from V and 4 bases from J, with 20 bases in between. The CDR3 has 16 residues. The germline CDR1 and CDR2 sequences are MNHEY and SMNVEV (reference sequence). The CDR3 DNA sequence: TGTGCCAGCAGTTCCCATAGACTAGCAGGGGCGTACGAGCAGTACTTC. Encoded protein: CASSSHRLAGAYEQYF.

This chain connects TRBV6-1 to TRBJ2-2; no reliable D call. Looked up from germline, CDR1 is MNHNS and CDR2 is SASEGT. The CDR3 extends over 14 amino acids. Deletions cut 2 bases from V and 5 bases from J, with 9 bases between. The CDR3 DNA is TGTGCCAGCAGTGAACAACCTGCGACCGGGGAGCTGTTTTTT. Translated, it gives CASSEQPATGELFF.

In DNA form, the CDR3 reads TGTGCCAGCAGCGCTACCGGGACTAGCGGGAGGCCCCTGGAGCAGTTCTTC. It encodes CASSATGTSGRPLEQFF. The V call is TRBV5-8, the J call TRBJ2-1; 15 nucleotides match TRBD2. Germline V gene lookup returns CDR1 SGHTS and CDR2 YDEGEE. The CDR3 has 17 residues. The trim removed 4 bases at V and 10 bases at J, leaving 12 bases unmatched. Variable domain in full (rest from reference TRBV5-8 and TRBJ2-1): EAGVTQSPTHLIKTRGQQATLRCSPISGHTSVYWYQQALGLGLQFLLWYDEGEERNRGNFPPRFSGRQFPNYSSELNVNALELEDSALYLCASSATGTSGRPLEQFFGPGTRLTVL.

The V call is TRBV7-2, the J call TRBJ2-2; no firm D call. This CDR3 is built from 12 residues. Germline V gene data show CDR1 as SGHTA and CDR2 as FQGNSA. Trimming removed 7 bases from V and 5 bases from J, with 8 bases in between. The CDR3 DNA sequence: TGTGCCAGCAATATAGGAACCGGGGAGCTGTTTTTT. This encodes CASNIGTGELFF.

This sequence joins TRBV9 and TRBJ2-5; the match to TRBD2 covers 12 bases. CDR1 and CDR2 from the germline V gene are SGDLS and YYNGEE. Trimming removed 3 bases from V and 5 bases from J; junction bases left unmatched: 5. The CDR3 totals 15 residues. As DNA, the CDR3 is TGTGCCAGCAGCGCACATGGGACTAGCGGGGAGACCCAGTACTTC. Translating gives CASSAHGTSGETQYF.

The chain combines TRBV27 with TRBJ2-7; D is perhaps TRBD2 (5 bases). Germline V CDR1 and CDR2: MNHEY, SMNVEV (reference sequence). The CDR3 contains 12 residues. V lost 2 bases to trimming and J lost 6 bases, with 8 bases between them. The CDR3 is CASSLNGGEQYF. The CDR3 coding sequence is TGTGCCAGCAGTTTAAACGGAGGCGAGCAGTACTTC.

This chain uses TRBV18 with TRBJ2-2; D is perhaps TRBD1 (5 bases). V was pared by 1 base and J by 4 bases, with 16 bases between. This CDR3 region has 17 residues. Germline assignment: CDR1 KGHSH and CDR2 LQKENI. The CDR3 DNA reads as TGTGCCAGCTCACCACTAGCTTCAGGGTCGGGCACCGGGGAGCTGTTTTTT. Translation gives CASSPLASGSGTGELFF.